The rows below give T cell receptor beta chains drawn from one sample of a study of blood T cell repertoires in COVID-19. Generated by immunoSEQ multiplex PCR, the TCRdb table keeps only in-frame clones and is missing some. The sample carries approximately 310,000 clones, approximately 85% recorded once. The sample was PBMCs or T cells enriched from blood (not recorded which). The receptors originated from a man under 40 who had recovered from COVID-19. Both conserved end residues are part of each CDR3. D genes are given only for firm matches. The size of a clone is reported for some rows only, either as once, few or many, or as a class for expanded clones.

abundance,j_gene,d_gene,v_gene,CDR3aa,CDR3nt
few,TRBJ1-1,-,TRBV18,CASLPGVGNTEAFF,TGTGCCAGCCTTCCAGGCGTGGGGAACACTGAAGCTTTCTTT
-,TRBJ1-5,-,TRBV11-3,CASSMGYREGDQPQHF,TGTGCCAGCAGTATGGGGTATAGGGAGGGCGATCAGCCCCAGCATTTT
-,TRBJ1-6,-,TRBV19,CASSSREGSPLHF,TGTGCCAGTAGTTCGAGGGAAGGTTCACCCCTCCACTTT
-,TRBJ2-7,-,TRBV6-5,CASSQAGEQYF,TGTGCCAGCAGTCAGGCTGGGGAGCAGTACTTC
once,TRBJ2-3,-,TRBV3-1/TRBV3-2,CASSQEPGPEERTCTDTQYF,TGTGCCAGCAGCCAAGAGCCCGGACCGGAGGAAAGAACGTGCACAGATACGCAGTATTTT
-,TRBJ2-1,TRBD2,TRBV6-4,CASSESSGPSDEQFF,TGTGCCAGCAGTGAATCTAGCGGGCCCTCGGATGAGCAGTTCTTC
-,TRBJ2-7,TRBD1,TRBV5-6,CASSLGQGLGEQYF,TGTGCCAGCAGCTTGGGACAGGGTTTGGGCGAGCAGTACTTC
-,TRBJ1-1,-,TRBV3-1/TRBV3-2,CASSQDPPGMGTEAFF,TGTGCCAGCAGCCAAGATCCCCCAGGGATGGGGACTGAAGCTTTCTTT
-,TRBJ2-1,TRBD2,TRBV2,CASRTDSGVVEQFF,TGTGCCAGCAGAACCGATAGCGGGGTGGTTGAGCAGTTCTTC
-,TRBJ2-4,-,TRBV21-1,CASSKTGGGEKNIQYF,TGTGCCAGCAGCAAAACTGGCGGGGGAGAAAAGAACATTCAGTACTTC
-,TRBJ1-4,TRBD1,TRBV29-1,CSGGQGLTTNEKLFF,TGCAGCGGCGGACAGGGGTTAACAACTAATGAAAAACTGTTTTTT
-,TRBJ1-1,TRBD1,TRBV24-1,CATRTGTGAGTEAFF,TGTGCCACCAGGACAGGGACGGGTGCGGGCACTGAAGCTTTCTTT
few,TRBJ1-5,-,TRBV4-1,CASSLEAGNQPQHF,TGCGCCAGCAGCCTTGAGGCCGGCAATCAGCCCCAGCATTTT
few,TRBJ1-4,-,TRBV3-1/TRBV3-2,CASSVWQGNKFF,TGTGCCAGCAGCGTATGGCAGGGTAATAAGTTTTTT
once,TRBJ1-2,TRBD1,TRBV7-9,CAGGHRDRHYGYTF,TGTGCCGGTGGCCACCGGGACAGACACTATGGCTACACCTTC
-,TRBJ2-1,-,TRBV10-1,CASSESLRDTQFF,TGCGCCAGCAGTGAGTCCCTTAGAGATACTCAGTTCTTC
-,TRBJ2-3,-,TRBV7-3,CASSLSGGRGDTQYF,TGTGCCAGCAGCTTAAGCGGGGGCCGGGGAGATACGCAGTATTTT
once,TRBJ2-7,TRBD1,TRBV10-1,CASSGQGPRARSYEQYF,TGCGCCAGCAGTGGACAGGGGCCTCGGGCCCGCTCCTACGAGCAGTACTTC
once,TRBJ2-5,TRBD2,TRBV29-1,CSVVWLAGTQETQYF,TGCAGCGTTGTATGGCTAGCGGGAACCCAAGAGACCCAGTACTTC
-,TRBJ2-1,TRBD2,TRBV11-1,CASAGGRSYNEQFF,TGTGCCAGCGCGGGGGGGCGAAGCTACAATGAGCAGTTCTTC
-,TRBJ1-3,-,TRBV9,CASTPSSGNTIYF,TGTGCCAGCACACCGAGCTCTGGAAACACCATATATTTT
-,TRBJ1-1,-,TRBV15,CATSEYDRMNTEAFF,TGTGCCACCAGCGAATACGACAGGATGAACACTGAAGCTTTCTTT